This is a list of T cell receptor beta chains from one sample in a study of human T cells and chemical hapten exposure. Each CDR3 protein gets one entry after TCRdb re-called the RACE reads with MiXCR. The data contain about 380,000 distinct CDR3 sequences, roughly 6% of them singletons. This sample comprised whole blood, obtained in connection with sensitization to the hapten diphenylcyclopropenone (DPC). All receptors come from a woman aged 18-29 years with alopecia areata. Some clones in this sample may be carry-over from other donors' samples. Each CDR3 is given with its conserved first and last residue. Each record gives: J gene, clone size, V gene, D gene, CDR3 protein, CDR3 DNA. D genes are given only for firm matches. Only some rows state a clone size, as once, few, many or a class for expanded clones.

J: TRBJ2-1
size: few
V: TRBV6-4
D: -
CDR3: CASSGLSGPGNEQFF
DNA: TGTGCCAGCAGTGGACTATCCGGTCCTGGCAATGAGCAGTTCTTC

J: TRBJ2-5
size: many
V: TRBV6-5
D: -
CDR3: CASSLLYDTDQETQYF
DNA: TGTGCCAGCAGTCTCCTTTATGACACCGACCAAGAGACCCAGTACTTC

J: TRBJ1-6
size: few
V: TRBV7-2
D: TRBD1
CDR3: CASSLTGTTSPLHF
DNA: TGTGCCAGCAGCTTGACAGGGACTACTTCACCCCTCCACTTT

J: TRBJ2-7
size: -
V: TRBV20-1
D: TRBD1
CDR3: CSASRDRGYEQYF
DNA: TGCAGTGCTTCCCGGGACAGGGGCTACGAGCAGTACTTC

J: TRBJ1-6
size: -
V: TRBV9
D: -
CDR3: CASAPLSSPLHF
DNA: TGTGCCAGCGCCCCGCTTAGTTCACCCCTCCACTTT

J: TRBJ2-3
size: few
V: TRBV6-5
D: TRBD2
CDR3: CASARDPSGRDTQYF
DNA: TGTGCCAGTGCCCGAGACCCTAGCGGGAGGGATACGCAGTATTTT

J: TRBJ2-3
size: few
V: TRBV24-1
D: -
CDR3: CATSEGGADTDTQYF
DNA: TGTGCCACCAGTGAAGGAGGGGCCGACACAGATACGCAGTATTTT

J: TRBJ1-1
size: few
V: TRBV5-1
D: -
CDR3: CASAEADTEAFF
DNA: TGCGCCAGCGCCGAGGCGGACACTGAAGCTTTCTTT

J: TRBJ1-1
size: -
V: TRBV10-3
D: -
CDR3: CAITQGSSTEAFF
DNA: TGTGCCATCACCCAGGGGTCATCTACTGAAGCTTTCTTT

J: TRBJ2-7
size: few
V: TRBV18
D: TRBD1
CDR3: CASSPSGGEQYF
DNA: TGTGCCAGCTCACCTTCAGGGGGCGAGCAGTACTTC

J: TRBJ2-3
size: many
V: TRBV7-9
D: -
CDR3: CASSLSRTDTQYF
DNA: TGTGCCAGCAGCTTATCACGCACAGATACGCAGTATTTT

J: TRBJ1-3
size: many
V: TRBV7-9
D: -
CDR3: CASSLGDTIYF
DNA: TGTGCCAGCAGCTTAGGGGACACCATATATTTT

J: TRBJ2-3
size: -
V: TRBV7-2
D: TRBD2
CDR3: CASTLGVAGWADTQYF
DNA: TGTGCCAGCACCCTAGGGGTAGCGGGGTGGGCAGATACGCAGTATTTT

J: TRBJ1-1
size: many
V: TRBV18
D: -
CDR3: CASSPPATNTEAFF
DNA: TGTGCCAGCTCACCACCGGCAACGAACACTGAAGCTTTCTTT

J: TRBJ1-2
size: many
V: TRBV27
D: -
CDR3: CASSPLGSFRTANYGYTF
DNA: TGTGCCAGCAGCCCCTTAGGATCTTTCCGAACAGCCAACTATGGCTACACCTTC

J: TRBJ2-3
size: many
V: TRBV28
D: -
CDR3: CASSLFVGDTQYF
DNA: TGTGCCAGCAGTTTATTTGTGGGAGATACGCAGTATTTT

J: TRBJ2-5
size: -
V: TRBV3-1
D: TRBD2
CDR3: CASSQDVGTSRRQYF
DNA: TGTGCCAGCAGCCAAGATGTCGGGACTAGTCGTAGGCAGTACTTC

J: TRBJ2-4
size: few
V: TRBV6-1
D: -
CDR3: CASSEHWSGKNIQYF
DNA: TGTGCCAGCAGTGAACATTGGTCAGGCAAAAACATTCAGTACTTC

J: TRBJ2-5
size: few
V: TRBV29-1
D: TRBD1
CDR3: CSVDHTGGIQETQYF
DNA: TGCAGCGTTGATCATACAGGGGGAATCCAAGAGACCCAGTACTTC

J: TRBJ2-1
size: many
V: TRBV7-3
D: -
CDR3: CASSSGDNEQFF
DNA: TGTGCCAGCAGCTCCGGGGACAATGAGCAGTTCTTC

J: TRBJ2-3
size: -
V: TRBV5-1
D: TRBD2
CDR3: CASSLASGSSTDTQYF
DNA: TGCGCCAGCAGCTTGGCTAGCGGGAGTAGCACAGATACGCAGTATTTT

J: TRBJ1-3
size: -
V: TRBV7-2
D: -
CDR3: CASSLVGVAGGNTIYF
DNA: TGTGCCAGCAGCTTAGTAGGAGTTGCAGGGGGAAACACCATATATTTT

J: TRBJ2-3
size: few
V: TRBV7-2
D: TRBD1
CDR3: CASRRTGSDTQYF
DNA: TGTGCCAGCCGACGGACAGGGTCAGATACGCAGTATTTT

J: TRBJ1-5
size: many
V: TRBV7-2
D: -
CDR3: CASSLSVALRQPQHF
DNA: TGTGCCAGCAGCTTATCGGTGGCTCTCCGTCAGCCCCAGCATTTT

J: TRBJ1-1
size: many
V: TRBV4-2
D: TRBD1
CDR3: CASSQDIGTTRGGIEAFF
DNA: TGTGCCAGCAGCCAAGACATCGGAACTACCAGAGGGGGCATAGAAGCTTTCTTT

J: TRBJ1-5
size: few
V: TRBV4-3
D: -
CDR3: CASSRVYAPDQPQHF
DNA: TGCGCCAGCAGCCGCGTTTATGCCCCGGATCAGCCCCAGCATTTT

J: TRBJ1-2
size: many
V: TRBV18
D: TRBD1
CDR3: CASSRSGGAYGYTF
DNA: TGTGCCAGCTCACGATCAGGGGGCGCGTATGGCTACACCTTC

J: TRBJ2-3
size: -
V: TRBV12-3/TRBV12-4
D: TRBD1
CDR3: CASRPTGGTDTQYF
DNA: TGTGCCAGCAGACCTACAGGGGGCACAGATACGCAGTATTTT

J: TRBJ2-7
size: -
V: TRBV20-1
D: -
CDR3: CSARVEPTYEQYF
DNA: TGCAGTGCTAGAGTCGAACCCACCTACGAGCAGTACTTC

J: TRBJ1-2
size: -
V: TRBV18
D: -
CDR3: CASSPNSGRGYTF
DNA: TGTGCCAGCTCACCTAACAGTGGGCGCGGCTACACCTTC

J: TRBJ1-2
size: few
V: TRBV5-6
D: TRBD1
CDR3: CASSLETGGSFYGYTF
DNA: TGTGCCAGCAGCCTTGAGACAGGGGGGTCCTTCTATGGCTACACCTTC

J: TRBJ1-3
size: -
V: TRBV24-1
D: -
CDR3: CATSDPQGSGNTIYF
DNA: TGTGCCACCAGTGACCCACAGGGCTCTGGAAACACCATATATTTT

J: TRBJ2-7
size: many
V: TRBV6-5
D: -
CDR3: CASRRSYEQYF
DNA: TGTGCCAGCAGACGTTCCTACGAGCAGTACTTC

J: TRBJ1-4
size: many
V: TRBV20-1
D: -
CDR3: CSAPAQLEKLFF
DNA: TGCAGTGCACCCGCCCAACTTGAAAAACTGTTTTTT

J: TRBJ1-1
size: -
V: TRBV18
D: -
CDR3: CASTPSTSPGAEAFF
DNA: TGTGCCAGCACACCCAGTACCTCTCCGGGTGCTGAAGCTTTCTTT

J: TRBJ2-2
size: -
V: TRBV5-1
D: TRBD1
CDR3: CASSLGQGARTGELFF
DNA: TGCGCCAGCAGCCTTGGACAGGGGGCAAGGACCGGGGAGCTGTTTTTT

J: TRBJ2-7
size: many
V: TRBV12-3/TRBV12-4
D: -
CDR3: CASSFGGTSYEQYF
DNA: TGTGCCAGCAGTTTCGGGGGAACTTCCTACGAGCAGTACTTC

J: TRBJ1-4
size: many
V: TRBV5-1
D: -
CDR3: CASSSPGRPNEKLFF
DNA: TGCGCCAGCAGCAGCCCAGGGCGACCTAATGAAAAACTGTTTTTT

J: TRBJ1-6
size: -
V: TRBV12-3/TRBV12-4
D: -
CDR3: CASRQTGSGSPLHF
DNA: TGTGCCAGCAGACAAACAGGGTCTGGATCACCCCTCCACTTT

J: TRBJ1-2
size: many
V: TRBV7-2
D: -
CDR3: CASSWGGRYGYTF
DNA: TGTGCCAGCAGCTGGGGGGGCCGCTATGGCTACACCTTC

J: TRBJ2-5
size: -
V: TRBV6-5
D: TRBD2
CDR3: CASSSTSGAQETQYF
DNA: TGTGCCAGCAGTTCGACTAGCGGGGCCCAAGAGACCCAGTACTTC

J: TRBJ2-7
size: many
V: TRBV6-2/TRBV6-3
D: TRBD1
CDR3: CASSRVTGLGSNEQYF
DNA: TGTGCCAGCAGCCGTGTGACAGGGCTGGGATCCAACGAGCAGTACTTC

J: TRBJ1-1
size: -
V: TRBV7-9
D: -
CDR3: CASSSRDMNTEAFF
DNA: TGTGCCAGCAGCTCCAGGGATATGAACACTGAAGCTTTCTTT

J: TRBJ1-1
size: -
V: TRBV18
D: TRBD1
CDR3: CASSLRRDRWNTEAFF
DNA: TGTGCCAGCTCACTCAGAAGGGACAGGTGGAACACTGAAGCTTTCTTT

J: TRBJ2-3
size: -
V: TRBV7-2
D: -
CDR3: CASSLSSSTDTQYF
DNA: TGTGCCAGCAGCCTTTCCTCAAGCACAGATACGCAGTATTTT

J: TRBJ2-1
size: many
V: TRBV7-9
D: -
CDR3: CASSLLGDRGEQFF
DNA: TGTGCCAGCAGCCTCTTAGGGGATCGCGGTGAGCAGTTCTTC

J: TRBJ1-5
size: -
V: TRBV5-5
D: -
CDR3: CASSRDVSVANQPQHF
DNA: TGTGCCAGCAGCCGAGACGTGTCGGTGGCCAATCAGCCCCAGCATTTT

J: TRBJ2-3
size: many
V: TRBV18
D: -
CDR3: CASSPVGADTQYF
DNA: TGTGCCAGCAGCCCAGTAGGAGCAGATACGCAGTATTTT

J: TRBJ2-7
size: -
V: TRBV27
D: -
CDR3: CASSSDTYGEQYF
DNA: TGTGCCAGCAGTTCGGACACCTATGGCGAGCAGTACTTC

J: TRBJ1-5
size: many
V: TRBV5-6
D: -
CDR3: CASSLRSSNQPQHF
DNA: TGTGCCAGCAGCTTGAGAAGTAGCAATCAGCCCCAGCATTTT

J: TRBJ1-1
size: few
V: TRBV4-2
D: -
CDR3: CASSPPQSQMNTEAFF
DNA: TGTGCCAGCAGCCCCCCGCAGAGCCAAATGAACACTGAAGCTTTCTTT

J: TRBJ2-1
size: -
V: TRBV27
D: -
CDR3: CASSRGPAGIYNEQFF
DNA: TGTGCCAGCAGCCGGGGGCCCGCGGGGATCTACAATGAGCAGTTCTTC

J: TRBJ2-3
size: few
V: TRBV6-6
D: TRBD2
CDR3: CASSYLSGGGDHTQYF
DNA: TGTGCCAGCAGTTACCTTAGCGGGGGTGGTGATCATACGCAGTATTTT

J: TRBJ2-2
size: -
V: TRBV12-3/TRBV12-4
D: TRBD1
CDR3: CASSLTGDTGELFF
DNA: TGTGCCAGCAGTCTTACAGGGGACACCGGGGAGCTGTTTTTT

J: TRBJ1-1
size: many
V: TRBV7-2
D: -
CDR3: CASSPNGMPEAFF
DNA: TGTGCCAGCAGCCCAAACGGGATGCCTGAAGCTTTCTTT

J: TRBJ2-3
size: many
V: TRBV28
D: -
CDR3: CASSFIASRETDTQYF
DNA: TGTGCCAGCAGTTTTATCGCGTCGAGAGAGACAGATACGCAGTATTTT